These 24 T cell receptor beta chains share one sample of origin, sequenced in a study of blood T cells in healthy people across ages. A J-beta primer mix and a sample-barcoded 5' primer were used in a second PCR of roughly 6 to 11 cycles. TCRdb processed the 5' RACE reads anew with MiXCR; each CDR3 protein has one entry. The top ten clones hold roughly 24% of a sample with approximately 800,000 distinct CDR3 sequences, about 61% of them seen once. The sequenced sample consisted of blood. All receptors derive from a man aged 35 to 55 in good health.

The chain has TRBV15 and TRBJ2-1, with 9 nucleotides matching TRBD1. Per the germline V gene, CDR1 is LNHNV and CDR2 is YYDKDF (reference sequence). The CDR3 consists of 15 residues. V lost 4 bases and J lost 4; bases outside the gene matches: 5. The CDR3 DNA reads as TGTGCCACCAGCACCGCCGGGACAGGGTACAATGAGCAGTTCTTC. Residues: CATSTAGTGYNEQFF. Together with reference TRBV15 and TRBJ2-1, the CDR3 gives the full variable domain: DAMVIQNPRYQVTQFGKPVTLSCSQTLNHNVMYWYQQKSSQAPKLLFHYYDKDFNNEADTPDNFQSRRPNTSFCFLDIRSPGLGDTAMYLCATSTAGTGYNEQFFGPGTRLTVL.

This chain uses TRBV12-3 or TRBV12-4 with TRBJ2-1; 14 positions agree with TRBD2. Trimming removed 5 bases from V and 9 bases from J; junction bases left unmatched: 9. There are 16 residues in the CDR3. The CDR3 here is CASSKYSGLAGAEQFF. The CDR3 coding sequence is TGTGCCAGCAGTAAATACTCGGGACTAGCGGGAGCTGAGCAGTTCTTC.

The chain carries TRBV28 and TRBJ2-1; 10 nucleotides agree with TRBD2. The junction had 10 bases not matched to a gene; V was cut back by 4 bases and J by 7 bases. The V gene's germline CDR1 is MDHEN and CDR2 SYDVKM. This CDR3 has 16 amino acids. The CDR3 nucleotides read TGTGCCAGCAGTTCCCCGAGCGGGAGGGCTGGAAATGAGCAGTTCTTC. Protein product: CASSSPSGRAGNEQFF.

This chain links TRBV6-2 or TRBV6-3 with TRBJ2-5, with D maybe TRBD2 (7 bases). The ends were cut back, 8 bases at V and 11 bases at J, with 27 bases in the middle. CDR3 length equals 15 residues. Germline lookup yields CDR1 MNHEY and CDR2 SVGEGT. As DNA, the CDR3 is TGTGCCAGCGGCTCACTAGGGGGGGCGGGAGATGAGCAGTACTTC. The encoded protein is CASGSLGGAGDEQYF.

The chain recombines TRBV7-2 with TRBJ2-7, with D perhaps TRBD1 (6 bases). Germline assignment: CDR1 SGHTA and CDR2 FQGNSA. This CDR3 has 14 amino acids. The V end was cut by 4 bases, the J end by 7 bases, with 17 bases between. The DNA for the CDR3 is TGTGCCAGCAGCTCAGGGGTGACCTACAATGAGCAGTACTTC. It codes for CASSSGVTYNEQYF.

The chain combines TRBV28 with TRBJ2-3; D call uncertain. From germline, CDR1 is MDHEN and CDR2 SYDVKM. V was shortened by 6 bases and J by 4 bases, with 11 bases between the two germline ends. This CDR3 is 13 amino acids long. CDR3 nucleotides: TGTGCCAGCAGGCTTGTACACCCAGATACGCAGTATTTT. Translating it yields CASRLVHPDTQYF.

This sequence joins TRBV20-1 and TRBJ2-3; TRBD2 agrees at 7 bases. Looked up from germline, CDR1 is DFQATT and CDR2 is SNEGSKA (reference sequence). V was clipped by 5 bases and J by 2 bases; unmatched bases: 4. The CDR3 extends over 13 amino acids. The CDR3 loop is CSAPSGLTDTQYF. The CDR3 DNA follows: TGCAGTGCTCCTAGCGGACTCACAGATACGCAGTATTTT.

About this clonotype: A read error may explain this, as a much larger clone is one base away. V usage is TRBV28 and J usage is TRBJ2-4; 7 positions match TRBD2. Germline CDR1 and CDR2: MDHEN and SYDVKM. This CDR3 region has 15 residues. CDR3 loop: CVSSFTGGAKNIQYF. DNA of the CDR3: TGTGTCAGCAGTTTTACGGGGGGAGCCAAAAACATTCAGTACTTC.

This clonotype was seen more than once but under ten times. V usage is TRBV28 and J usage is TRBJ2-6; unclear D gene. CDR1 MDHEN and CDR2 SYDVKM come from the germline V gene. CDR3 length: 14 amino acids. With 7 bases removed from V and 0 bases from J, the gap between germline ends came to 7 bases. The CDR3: CASMKLSGANVLTF. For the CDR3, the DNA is TGTGCCAGCATGAAGCTCTCTGGGGCCAACGTCCTGACTTTC.

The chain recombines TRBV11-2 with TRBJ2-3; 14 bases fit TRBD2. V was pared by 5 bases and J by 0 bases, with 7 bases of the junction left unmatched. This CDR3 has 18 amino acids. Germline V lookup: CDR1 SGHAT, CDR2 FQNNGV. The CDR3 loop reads CASSPEGLAGDSTDTQYF. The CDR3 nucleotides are TGTGCCAGCAGCCCTGAGGGACTAGCGGGGGATAGCACAGATACGCAGTATTTT. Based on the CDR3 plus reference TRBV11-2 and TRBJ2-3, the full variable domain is EAGVAQSPRYKIIEKRQSVAFWCNPISGHATLYWYQQILGQGPKLLIQFQNNGVVDDSQLPKDRFSAERLKGVDSTLKIQPAKLEDSAVYLCASSPEGLAGDSTDTQYFGPGTRLTVL.

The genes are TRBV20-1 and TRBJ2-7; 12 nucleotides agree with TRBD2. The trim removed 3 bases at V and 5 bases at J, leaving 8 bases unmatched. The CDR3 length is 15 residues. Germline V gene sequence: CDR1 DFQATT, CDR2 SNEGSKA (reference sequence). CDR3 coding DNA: TGCAGTGCTAGTCGTCTAGCGGGAGGGAACGACGAGCAGTACTTC. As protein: CSASRLAGGNDEQYF.

This chain's CDR3 is CASSQDPGDYNEQYF. CDR3 sequence (DNA): TGTGCCAGCAGCCAAGATCCCGGGGACTACAATGAGCAGTACTTC. The chain employs TRBV3-1 and TRBJ2-1; TRBD2 agrees at 7 bases. The J call may not be correct, given that the DNA end is closer to TRBJ2-7. The CDR3 totals 15 residues. CDR1 LGHDT and CDR2 YNNKEL come from the germline V gene (reference sequence).

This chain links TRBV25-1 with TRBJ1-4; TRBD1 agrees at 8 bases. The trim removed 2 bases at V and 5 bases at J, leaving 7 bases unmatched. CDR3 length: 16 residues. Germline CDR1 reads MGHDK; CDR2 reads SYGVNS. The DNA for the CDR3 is TGTGCCAGCAGTGAACACGGGACAGGCCGAAATGAAAAACTGTTTTTT. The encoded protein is CASSEHGTGRNEKLFF.

CDR3 sequence (DNA): TGCAGCGTTGGGTATAGCCAGAACGAGCAGTACTTC. Translating gives CSVGYSQNEQYF. The chain joins TRBV29-1 to TRBJ2-5, with no clear D. The J call may be wrong; the DNA end is better matched by TRBJ2-7. The CDR3 is 12 residues long. Germline V CDR1 and CDR2: SQVTM, ANQGSEA.

This CDR3 is CASSQGYGDDYGYTF. The CDR3 DNA is TGCGCCAGCAGCCAAGGTTACGGAGATGACTATGGCTACACCTTC. The V call is TRBV4-3, the J call TRBJ1-2; D gene uncertain. In germline, CDR1 is LGHNA, CDR2 YSLEER. There are 15 residues in the CDR3. The V gene lost 1 base and the J gene lost 3 bases, with 12 bases spanning the gap.

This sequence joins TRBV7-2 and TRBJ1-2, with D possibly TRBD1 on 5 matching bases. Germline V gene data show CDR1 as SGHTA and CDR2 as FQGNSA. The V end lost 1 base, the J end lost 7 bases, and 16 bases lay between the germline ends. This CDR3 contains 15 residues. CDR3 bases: TGTGCCAGCAGCTTAGTCGGGCTGCGGGGCGGTGGCTACACCTTC. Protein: CASSLVGLRGGGYTF.

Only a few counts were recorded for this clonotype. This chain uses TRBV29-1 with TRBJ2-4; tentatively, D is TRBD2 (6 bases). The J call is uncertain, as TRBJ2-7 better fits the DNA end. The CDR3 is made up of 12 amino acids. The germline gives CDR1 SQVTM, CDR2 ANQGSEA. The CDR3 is CSVGRGAYEQYF. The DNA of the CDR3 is TGCAGCGTTGGGCGGGGTGCCTACGAGCAGTACTTC.

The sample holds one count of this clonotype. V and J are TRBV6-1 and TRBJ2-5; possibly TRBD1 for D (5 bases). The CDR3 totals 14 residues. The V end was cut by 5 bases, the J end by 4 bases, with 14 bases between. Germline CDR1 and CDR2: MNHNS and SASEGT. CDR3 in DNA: TGTGCCAGCAGTACGGATCAACAGGCAGAGACCCAGTACTTC. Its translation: CASSTDQQAETQYF.

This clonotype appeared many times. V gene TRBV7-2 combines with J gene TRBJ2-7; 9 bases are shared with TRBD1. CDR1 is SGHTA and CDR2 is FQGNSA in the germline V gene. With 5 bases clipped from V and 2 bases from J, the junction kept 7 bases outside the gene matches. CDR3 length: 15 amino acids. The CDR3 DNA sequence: TGTGCCAGCAGCCCCACAGGGACAGGGACCTACGAGCAGTACTTC. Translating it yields CASSPTGTGTYEQYF.

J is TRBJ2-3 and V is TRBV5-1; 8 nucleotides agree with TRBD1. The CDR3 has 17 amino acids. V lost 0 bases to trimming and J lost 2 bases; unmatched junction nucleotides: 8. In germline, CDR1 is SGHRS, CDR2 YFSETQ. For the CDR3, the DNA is TGCGCCAGCAGCTTGGGACAGGGGACCTCCGCCACAGATACGCAGTATTTT. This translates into CASSLGQGTSATDTQYF. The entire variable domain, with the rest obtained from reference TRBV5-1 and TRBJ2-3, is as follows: KAGVTQTPRYLIKTRGQQVTLSCSPISGHRSVSWYQQTPGQGLQFLFEYFSETQRNKGNFPGRFSGRQFSNSRSEMNVSTLELGDSALYLCASSLGQGTSATDTQYFGPGTRLTVL.

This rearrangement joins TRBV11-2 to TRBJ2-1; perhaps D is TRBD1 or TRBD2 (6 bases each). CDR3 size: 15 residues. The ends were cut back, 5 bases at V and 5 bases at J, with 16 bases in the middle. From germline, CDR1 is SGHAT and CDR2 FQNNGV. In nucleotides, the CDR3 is TGTGCCAGCAGCCCTACGAGGGGGGTGCACAATGAGCAGTTCTTC. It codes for CASSPTRGVHNEQFF.

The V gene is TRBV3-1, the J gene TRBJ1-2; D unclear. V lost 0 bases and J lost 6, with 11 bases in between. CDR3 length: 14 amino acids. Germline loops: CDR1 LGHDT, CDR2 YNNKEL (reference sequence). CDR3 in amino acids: CASSQDARDNGYTF. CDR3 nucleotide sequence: TGTGCCAGCAGCCAAGACGCAAGGGATAATGGCTACACCTTC.

The CDR3 region is CSVEDPGIGSTDTQYF. Written as DNA, the CDR3 is TGCAGCGTTGAAGATCCAGGAATTGGGAGCACAGATACGCAGTATTTT. The rearrangement links TRBV29-1 to TRBJ2-3, with D uncertain. Germline CDR1 and CDR2: SQVTM and ANQGSEA. V dropped 0 bases and J dropped 0 bases, with 13 bases sitting between them. The CDR3 loop spans 16 amino acids.

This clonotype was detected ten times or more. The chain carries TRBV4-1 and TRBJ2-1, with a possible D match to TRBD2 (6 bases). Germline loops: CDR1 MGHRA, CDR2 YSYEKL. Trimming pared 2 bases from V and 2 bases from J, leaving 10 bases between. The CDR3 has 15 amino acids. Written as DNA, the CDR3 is TGCGCCAGCAGCCAATCTAGCGTGACCTACAATGAGCAGTTCTTC. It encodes CASSQSSVTYNEQFF.